A single T cell receptor beta chain is shown here with its context. This clone came up once. Which antigen it targets is not known. No base quality information exists; no much larger clone differs at one position. The trial excluded patients who had a history of autoimmune disease or were on systemic immunosuppression. In every dose cohort, peripheral blood was drawn for TCR sequencing at baseline, cycle 4 day 1, and cycle 7 day 1. The samples were taken from a phase I, first-in-human, multicenter, open-label dose-escalation trial of ivuxolimab. Adults with locally advanced or metastatic head and neck squamous cell, hepatocellular, melanoma or renal cell carcinoma were enrolled in the trial. Before TCR sequencing, CD4+ and CD8+ T cells were separately sorted from peripheral blood. The sample originates from a study of OX40 agonist ivuxolimab in advanced cancers. Broadly, across the study: Ivuxolimab was an agonistic, fully human IgG2 monoclonal antibody directed against OX40 (CD134), a costimulatory receptor. Intravenous ivuxolimab was administered to patients every 2 weeks at six dose levels: 0.01, 0.1, 0.3, 1.5, 3 and 10 mg/kg. Of the approximately 50 patients in dose escalation, around 20 had hepatocellular carcinoma, approximately 15 had melanoma, 9 had renal cell carcinoma and 9 had head and neck cancer. In the dose-escalation cohort, 82.7% of patients were male, and the mean age was approximately 60 years, with a range of about 23 to 80. Patients were allowed to have had prior anti-PD-1, anti-PD-L1 or anti-CTLA-4 therapy, and approximately 40% of the dose-escalation patients had previously received checkpoint inhibitors. Partial responses occurred in three dose-escalation patients: two with cutaneous melanoma and one with hepatocellular carcinoma. The purpose of peripheral TCRbeta sequencing was to test whether ivuxolimab changed TCR sequence diversity and led to clonal T-cell expansion. The paper reports the monotherapy dose-escalation portion (N of about 47 patients) of the phase I ivuxolimab trial. General conclusions and limits of the study: Low levels of normalized T-cell clonal expansion were also seen in some patients who did not respond. Which antigens the clonally expanded peripheral T cells were specific for was not determined. On average, CD8+ T cells showed more expanded clones than CD4+ T cells after ivuxolimab. At doses from 0.1 to 3.0 mg/kg, clonal expansion was seen in both CD4+ and CD8+ blood T cells between baseline and week 6. In the 0.1-3.0 mg/kg groups, partial responders had among the lowest normalized peripheral clonal expansion, particularly in CD8+ T cells.

Based on the germline V gene, the CDR1 and CDR2 sequences are ENHRY and SYGVKD. For this chain, trimming is 3 bases at the V end and 2 bases at the J end, and the number of junction bases without a gene match is 3. The CDR3 holds 14 amino acids from the cysteine to the phenylalanine. Only CDR3 DNA is held: 42 bases, read in frame from base 1. Genomic DNA was extracted from sorted cells for sequencing of the TCRbeta CDR3 region. TCRbeta CDR3 regions were sequenced using the immunoSEQ Assay. As stored in TCRdb, this immuneACCESS dataset retains in-frame rearrangements with V and J assigned. A fraction of the clones does not appear; measured against another copy, unresolved V genes explain less than half of the discrepancy, and the remainder lacks a known reason. The sample yields some 78,000 clones; about 88% were counted once. The leading ten clones occupy approximately 0.99% of the sample.

The clonotype comes from an adult with an advanced solid tumor such as melanoma, head and neck, liver or kidney cancer. The sequence links TRBV10-3 to TRBJ1-2; 7 of the junction bases match TRBD1. This sample comprised CD4+ or CD8+ T cells sorted from blood, obtained in a trial of the OX40 agonist ivuxolimab. The DNA sequence is TGTGCCATCAGTGACGGGACAGCGAACTATGGCTACACCTTC. It encodes CAISDGTANYGYTF.